The rows below give T cell receptor beta chains drawn from one sample of a study of brain T cells in children with intractable seizures. Using immunoSEQ multiplex PCR, the repertoire was profiled, and TCRdb retains in-frame clones only, with some absent. This sample yields 110,000 or so clones, of which approximately 94% are seen a single time; 3.8% belongs to the top ten. This specimen was peripheral blood, taken at surgery. The receptors here all came from a boy under two years old with hemimegalencephaly and intractable seizures. Both conserved end residues are part of each CDR3. The order of the fields is J gene, clone size, D gene, V gene, CDR3 DNA, CDR3 protein. The D gene is left open where the match is weak. Clone size is not always given. Where it is, it says once, few, many or a class for expanded clones.

TRBJ2-7 . TRBD1 TRBV29-1 TGCAGCGTAACAGGGGTTAGCTCCTACGAGCAGTACTTC CSVTGVSSYEQYF
TRBJ2-1 . . TRBV24-1 TGTGCCACCGGACCACCTTGGGGCTCCTACAATGAGCAGTTCTTC CATGPPWGSYNEQFF
TRBJ2-3 . TRBD2 TRBV24-1 TGTGCCACCAGTGAGGCTAGCGGGAGGCAACCTTCAGATACGCAGTATTTT CATSEASGRQPSDTQYF
TRBJ2-1 . TRBD2 TRBV18 TGTGCCAGCTCAACCTGGTGGTCTAGCGGCGACAATGAGCAGTTCTTC CASSTWWSSGDNEQFF
TRBJ2-1 . . TRBV3-1/TRBV3-2 TGTGCCAGCAGCCAAGATGGGCTAGACTACAATGAGCAGTTCTTC CASSQDGLDYNEQFF
TRBJ1-1 . . TRBV30 TGTGCCTGGAGTCAGGAGAACACTGAAGCTTTCTTT CAWSQENTEAFF
TRBJ2-7 . . TRBV4-3 TGCGCCAGCAGCCAAGCCAGGAACTATGGCGAGCAGTACTTC CASSQARNYGEQYF
TRBJ1-4 . . TRBV5-5 TGTGCCAGCAGCTTGCTCTCCCTCGGGACCCCAACTAATGAAAAACTGTTTTTT CASSLLSLGTPTNEKLFF
TRBJ2-1 . TRBD2 TRBV10-3 TGTGCCATCACCGCGGGAGGGCGGGGAAATGAGCAGTTCTTC CAITAGGRGNEQFF
TRBJ2-3 . . TRBV5-1 TGCGCCAGCAGCTCTCAGGATACGCAGTATTTT CASSSQDTQYF
TRBJ2-1 . . TRBV12-3/TRBV12-4 TGTGCCAGCAGACCGTATCTAGGAATTGAGCAGTTCTTC CASRPYLGIEQFF
TRBJ1-5 . TRBD1 TRBV28 TGTGCCAGCAGTCAGCAGACAGGGGGAAATCAGCCCCAGCATTTT CASSQQTGGNQPQHF
TRBJ2-1 . . TRBV3-1/TRBV3-2 TGTGCCAGCAGCCAAGGGCTGGGGCCCTACAATGAGCAGTTCTTC CASSQGLGPYNEQFF
TRBJ2-1 . TRBD2 TRBV28 TGTGCCAGCAGCCTACTAGCGGGAGCTACTCGCGAGCAGTTCTTC CASSLLAGATREQFF
TRBJ1-5 . . TRBV28 TGTGCCAGCATCCAAGGCCGGGGGATCTCCAATCAGCCCCAGCATTTT CASIQGRGISNQPQHF
TRBJ1-1 few . TRBV18 TGTGCCAGCTCACTGTCGGGGGGGTACACTGAAGCTTTCTTT CASSLSGGYTEAFF
TRBJ2-3 . TRBD2 TRBV18 TGTGCCAGCTCCCTGACTAGCGGGACCGGAGATACGCAGTATTTT CASSLTSGTGDTQYF
TRBJ2-7 once . TRBV10-1 TGCGCCAGCAGTGAGGGTCAGGGTACCGCGTCCTACGAGCAGTACTTC CASSEGQGTASYEQYF
TRBJ1-5 . . TRBV6-5 TGTGCCAGCAGTCTCGACGGGGGCAATCAGCCCCAGCATTTT CASSLDGGNQPQHF
TRBJ2-1 . TRBD2 TRBV9 TGTGCCAGCAGCGCCCCCGGGACTAGATACAATGAGCAGTTCTTC CASSAPGTRYNEQFF
TRBJ1-2 . . TRBV24-1 TGTGCCACCAGTGCGTCCAGGGACGGGGGTGGCTACACCTTC CATSASRDGGGYTF
TRBJ2-6 . TRBD1 TRBV19 TGTGCCAGTAGTAAGCGGACAGGAATCTCTGGGGCCAACGTCCTGACTTTC CASSKRTGISGANVLTF
TRBJ2-1 . . TRBV9 TGTGCCAGCAGCAGCTTTTACAATGAGCAGTTCTTC CASSSFYNEQFF
TRBJ2-1 . . TRBV19 TGTGCCAGCAGGCCAGGGCCTTCCTACAATGAGCAGTTCTTC CASRPGPSYNEQFF
TRBJ2-2 . TRBD2 TRBV19 TGTGCCAGTACCCACGGATTGGGAGGGCACGGATTTACGAACACCGGGGAGCTGTTTTTT CASTHGLGGHGFTNTGELFF
TRBJ2-7 . . TRBV2 TGTGCCAGCTCCCGACAGTCCGTCTACGAGCAGTACTTC CASSRQSVYEQYF
TRBJ2-1 . TRBD2 TRBV24-1 TGTGCCACCAGTGATTCTATAGCGGGAGACAGGAGTTACAATGAGCAGTTCTTC CATSDSIAGDRSYNEQFF
TRBJ1-5 . . TRBV6-5 TGTGCCAGCACTAGGGGGGGGGCGAGGAATCAGCCCCAGCATTTT CASTRGGARNQPQHF
TRBJ2-7 . TRBD2 TRBV11-1 TGTGCCAGCAGCTTAGCTGGGACTAGCGCCTCCTACGAGCAGTACTTC CASSLAGTSASYEQYF
TRBJ2-5 once TRBD2 TRBV5-1 TGCGCCAGCAGCCCGGGACTAGCGGGAGCCCGAGGAGAGACCCAGTACTTC CASSPGLAGARGETQYF
TRBJ1-6 . . TRBV6-5 TGTGCCAGCAGGACAGAAGAAGATAATTCACCCCTCCACTTT CASRTEEDNSPLHF
TRBJ2-7 . . TRBV19 TGTGCCAGTAGTATGGGCCCACTAACTGGCGAGCAGTACTTC CASSMGPLTGEQYF
TRBJ2-1 . TRBD2 TRBV13 TGTGCCAGCAGCGACAGCGGGAGTTGGTACAATGAGCAGTTCTTC CASSDSGSWYNEQFF
TRBJ2-3 . . TRBV11-2 TGTGCCAGTACTCTCGGGGCACCCACAGATACGCAGTATTTT CASTLGAPTDTQYF
TRBJ1-1 . . TRBV25-1 TGTGCCAGCAGAATAAAGGGTAACACTGAAGCTTTCTTT CASRIKGNTEAFF
TRBJ1-1 once . TRBV6-5 TGTGCCAGCAGTTACTCGCCGTACACTGAAGCTTTCTTT CASSYSPYTEAFF
TRBJ2-7 . TRBD1 TRBV11-2 TGTGCCAGCAGCTTTGGCAAAACCGGGACAGGCGACTCCTACGAGCAGTACTTC CASSFGKTGTGDSYEQYF
TRBJ1-2 . . TRBV12-3/TRBV12-4 TGTGCCAGCAGTTTACGTCAGGGAGGGAGCTACACCTTC CASSLRQGGSYTF
TRBJ1-5 . . TRBV28 TGTGCCAGCAGTTTATTGCTTCAGCCCCAGCATTTT CASSLLLQPQHF
TRBJ2-3 . . TRBV3-1/TRBV3-2 TGTGCCAGCAGCCAAGATCGGGGAGATACGCAGTATTTT CASSQDRGDTQYF
TRBJ2-7 once TRBD2 TRBV6-5 TGTGCCAGCAGTCGGACTAGCTTCATGGTCTCCGAGCAGTACTTC CASSRTSFMVSEQYF